What follows are 14 T cell receptor beta chains derived from one specimen sequenced in a study of blood T cell repertoires in COVID-19. Method: immunoSEQ multiplex PCR; TCRdb's copy keeps in-frame clones and lacks some. Of roughly 250,000 clones listed, around nine tenths were seen once; the top ten hold roughly 1.6%. Sequences were obtained from PBMCs or T cells enriched from blood (not recorded which). The receptor source for this set is a woman in her forties or fifties who had recovered from COVID-19.

This chain links TRBV5-4 with TRBJ2-3, with TRBD2 matching 9 bases. Germline CDR1 reads SGHNT; CDR2 reads YYREEE (reference sequence). The CDR3 extends over 16 amino acids. The junction had 12 bases not matched to a gene; V was cut back by 4 bases and J by 6 bases. The CDR3 DNA sequence: TGTGCCAGCAGCACGCCTAGGCGGGAGGGCAGGGATACGCAGTATTTT. Amino acid sequence: CASSTPRREGRDTQYF. Drawing the rest from reference TRBV5-4 and TRBJ2-3, the complete variable domain is ETGVTQSPTHLIKTRGQQVTLRCSSQSGHNTVSWYQQALGQGPQFIFQYYREEENGRGNFPPRFSGLQFPNYSSELNVNALELDDSALYLCASSTPRREGRDTQYFGPGTRLTVL.

The rearrangement uses TRBV5-6 and TRBJ2-7, with 15 bases lining up with TRBD2. Trimming cost V 7 bases and J 3 bases; bases outside gene matches: 2. The germline CDR1 and CDR2 sequences are SGHDT and YYEEEE. The CDR3 sequence is 14 residues long. CDR3 DNA: TGTGCCAGCGGGGGACTAGCGGGAGGCTACGAGCAGTACTTC. This gives the protein CASGGLAGGYEQYF.

V gene TRBV5-1 combines with J gene TRBJ2-7; 8 nucleotides agree with TRBD1. V was clipped by 1 base and J by 3 bases; unmatched bases: 6. CDR1 SGHRS and CDR2 YFSETQ come from the germline V gene. The CDR3 runs to 15 residues. DNA of the CDR3: TGCGCCAGCAGCTTGTCAGGGACAGGAGTCTACGAGCAGTACTTC. Amino acids: CASSLSGTGVYEQYF.

The rearrangement links TRBV28 to TRBJ1-4; TRBD1 might be the D (6 bases). This CDR3 has 14 residues. V was pared by 10 bases and J by 3 bases, with 15 bases between. CDR1 is MDHEN and CDR2 is SYDVKM in the germline V gene. The chain's CDR3 is CATRGAAPNEKLFF. In nucleotides, the CDR3 is TGTGCCACCAGGGGAGCGGCCCCTAATGAAAAACTGTTTTTT.

The genes are TRBV5-1 and TRBJ2-6; 8 positions agree with TRBD1. Germline V gene sequence: CDR1 SGHRS, CDR2 YFSETQ. The CDR3 runs 18 residues. Germline trimming cut 0 bases from V and 1 base from J; bases unmatched to any gene: 6. The CDR3 protein is CASSLVGTGLSGANVLTF. CDR3 nucleotides: TGCGCCAGCAGCTTGGTCGGGACAGGCCTGTCTGGGGCCAACGTCCTGACTTTC.

The chain recombines TRBV4-2 with TRBJ2-1; 14 bases are shared with TRBD2. Germline CDR1 is LGHNA and CDR2 is YNFKEQ. The trim removed 4 bases at V and 9 bases at J, leaving 5 bases unmatched. The CDR3 has 15 amino acids. CDR3 sequence: CASSLPGTSGSEQFF. In DNA form, the CDR3 reads TGTGCCAGCAGCCTTCCCGGGACTAGCGGGAGTGAGCAGTTCTTC.

This clone was seen a few times. As DNA, the CDR3 is TGCGCCAGCAGCCAAGATCCGGGGAATGGGGCCAACGTCCTGACTTTC. Its translation is CASSQDPGNGANVLTF. V gene TRBV4-3 combines with J gene TRBJ2-6; TRBD2 is a possible D gene (5 bases). The CDR3 length is 16 residues. The ends were cut back, 0 bases at V and 3 bases at J, with 9 bases in the middle. Germline V CDR1 and CDR2: LGHNA, YSLEER.

The chain combines TRBV29-1 with TRBJ2-1; 7 positions match TRBD1. The CDR3 is 15 amino acids. Germline CDR1 SQVTM, CDR2 ANQGSEA. V lost 4 bases to trimming and J lost 4 bases; unmatched junction nucleotides: 10. CDR3 sequence: CSVGPGTETYNEQFF. The CDR3 DNA reads TGCAGCGTTGGGCCCGGGACAGAAACTTACAATGAGCAGTTCTTC.

CDR3 amino acids: CASSVPGDSVTFF. The CDR3 nucleotides read TGTGCCAGCAGCGTACCCGGGGACTCGGTGACGTTCTTC. V usage is TRBV9 and J usage is TRBJ2-1; D is possibly TRBD2 (6 bases). The CDR3 is 13 amino acids. V dropped 1 base and J dropped 15 bases, with 17 bases sitting between them. The germline V gene encodes CDR1 SGDLS and CDR2 YYNGEE.

The rearrangement uses TRBV4-1 and TRBJ1-5; a weak D match, TRBD1 (5 bases). CDR3 length: 13 residues. The germline V gene encodes CDR1 MGHRA and CDR2 YSYEKL. V lost 2 bases and J 6 bases, leaving 8 bases between the germline ends. The CDR3 loop is CASSQSQGQPQHF. CDR3 DNA sequence: TGCGCCAGCAGCCAATCGCAGGGTCAGCCCCAGCATTTT.

The chain uses TRBV7-9 and TRBJ2-7; possible D gene TRBD2, 7 bases. V was pared by 3 bases and J by 4 bases, with 16 bases between. This CDR3 is built from 15 residues. CDR1 and CDR2 (germline): SEHNR, FQNEAQ (reference sequence). CDR3 nucleotides: TGTGCCAGCAGCTTCGAGGGGGGGAGAAGGTACGAGCAGTACTTC. Amino acids: CASSFEGGRRYEQYF.

The chain joins TRBV5-1 to TRBJ2-1; 14 nucleotides align to TRBD2. CDR3 length equals 17 residues. The germline gives CDR1 SGHRS, CDR2 YFSETQ. J gave up 15 bases and V 4 bases, and 18 bases lay outside the gene matches. The CDR3 nucleotides are TGCGCCAGCAGCGCGATAAATCAAATGACTAGCGGGGGGGCGGTGTTCTTC. Protein sequence: CASSAINQMTSGGAVFF.

CDR3 coding DNA: TGCGCCAGCAGCGGCCGAGCGTATCAGCCCCAGCATTTT. Translated: CASSGRAYQPQHF. V gene TRBV4-1 combines with J gene TRBJ1-5, with unresolved D. V shed 5 bases and J shed 5 bases, with 10 bases lying between them. This CDR3 spans 13 amino acids. Germline values: CDR1 MGHRA, CDR2 YSYEKL.

The J gene is TRBJ2-2, the V gene TRBV10-3; 10 bases match TRBD2. The CDR3 runs to 17 residues. CDR1 ENHRY and CDR2 SYGVKD come from the germline V gene. Trimming took 0 bases from V and 8 from J; bases not matched to a gene: 9. The CDR3: CAISESPAGGPVGELFF. CDR3 coding DNA: TGTGCCATCAGTGAGTCGCCAGCGGGAGGGCCGGTTGGGGAGCTGTTTTTT.